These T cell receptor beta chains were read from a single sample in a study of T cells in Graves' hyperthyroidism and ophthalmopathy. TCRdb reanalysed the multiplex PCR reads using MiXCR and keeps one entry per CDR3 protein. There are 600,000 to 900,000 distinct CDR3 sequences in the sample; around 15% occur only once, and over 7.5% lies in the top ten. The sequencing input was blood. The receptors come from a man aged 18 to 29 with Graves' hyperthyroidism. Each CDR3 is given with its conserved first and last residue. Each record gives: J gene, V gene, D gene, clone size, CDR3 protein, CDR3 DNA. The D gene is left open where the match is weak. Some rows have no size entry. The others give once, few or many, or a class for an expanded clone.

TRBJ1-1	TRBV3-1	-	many	CASSQLSGTEAFF	TGTGCCAGCAGCCAACTCTCGGGCACTGAAGCTTTCTTT
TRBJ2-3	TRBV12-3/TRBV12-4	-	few	CASSLEGGVTQYF	TGTGCCAGCAGTTTAGAAGGGGGAGTTACGCAGTATTTT
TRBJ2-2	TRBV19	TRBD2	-	CASSLAGYAGELFF	TGTGCCAGTAGTTTAGCGGGCTACGCCGGGGAGCTGTTTTTT
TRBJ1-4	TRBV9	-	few	CASSVEGNEKLFF	TGTGCCAGCAGCGTAGAAGGAAATGAAAAACTGTTTTTT
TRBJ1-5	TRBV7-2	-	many	CASSLAWEKEPQHF	TGTGCCAGCAGCTTAGCCTGGGAGAAAGAGCCCCAGCATTTT
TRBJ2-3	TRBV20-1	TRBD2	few	CSARAELAGATDTQYF	TGCAGTGCTAGAGCCGAATTAGCGGGAGCCACAGATACGCAGTATTTT
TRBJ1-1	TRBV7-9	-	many	CASSLASPRTNTEAFF	TGTGCCAGCAGCTTAGCGTCGCCCAGAACCAACACTGAAGCTTTCTTT
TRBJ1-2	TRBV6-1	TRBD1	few	CASSFRQGSSNYGYTF	TGTGCCAGCAGCTTTCGACAGGGAAGCTCTAACTATGGCTACACCTTC
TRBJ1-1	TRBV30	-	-	CAWGVTEAFF	TGTGCCTGGGGGGTGACTGAAGCTTTCTTT
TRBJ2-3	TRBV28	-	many	CASISADTQYF	TGTGCCAGCATTTCTGCAGATACGCAGTATTTT
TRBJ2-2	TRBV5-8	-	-	CASSFYGAGELFF	TGTGCCAGCAGCTTCTATGGGGCCGGGGAGCTGTTTTTT
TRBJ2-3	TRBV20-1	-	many	CSAARAVTDTQYF	TGCAGTGCCGCACGGGCGGTCACAGATACGCAGTATTTT
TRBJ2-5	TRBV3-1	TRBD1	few	CASSQGPRGRETQYF	TGTGCCAGCAGCCAAGGACCCAGGGGGCGAGAGACCCAGTACTTC
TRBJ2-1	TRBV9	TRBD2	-	CASSVGLAGDVSNEQFF	TGTGCCAGCAGCGTAGGTTTAGCGGGAGATGTCTCCAATGAGCAGTTCTTC
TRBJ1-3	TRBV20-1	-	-	CSARAAAGNTIYF	TGCAGTGCTAGAGCGGCAGCTGGAAACACCATATATTTT
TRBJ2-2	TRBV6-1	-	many	CASRRGALTGELFF	TGTGCCAGCAGGAGGGGAGCGCTTACCGGGGAGCTGTTTTTT
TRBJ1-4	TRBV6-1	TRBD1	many	CASSDSQGEELFF	TGTGCCAGCAGTGATTCACAGGGGGAGGAACTGTTTTTT